Following are 25 T cell receptor beta chains from one sample sequenced in a study of OX40 agonist ivuxolimab in advanced cancers. TCRdb's copy holds only in-frame clones and misses some; the assay was immunoSEQ multiplex PCR. The repertoire holds around 60,000 clones, with around 84% as singletons. Sample: CD4+ or CD8+ T cells sorted from blood, taken in a trial of the OX40 agonist ivuxolimab. The receptors stem from an adult with an advanced solid tumor such as melanoma, head and neck, liver or kidney cancer.

As concerns this clone: The junction departs from the called germline gene at one end, perhaps through a read error. The gene calls are TRBV10-1 and TRBJ1-3, with D hard to call. The germline gives CDR1 WNHNN, CDR2 SYGVQD (reference sequence). The CDR3 length is 12 residues. The CDR3, as DNA: TGCGCCAGCAGTGAGAATTCCAGGAGCTTAATATTT. Encoded protein: CASSENSRSLIF.

This clone was seen a single time. The rearrangement links TRBV2 to TRBJ1-5; a possible D gene is TRBD1 (6 bases). This CDR3 has 14 residues. The V end was cut by 6 bases, the J end by 10 bases, with 19 bases between. In germline, CDR1 is SNHLY, CDR2 FYNNEI. CDR3 nucleotide sequence: TGTGCCAGCAGGGGTCGGCAGGGGTCTCGCCCCCAGCATTTT. Translation: CASRGRQGSRPQHF. Supplemented by reference TRBV2 and TRBJ1-5, the full variable domain reads EPEVTQTPSHQVTQMGQEVILRCVPISNHLYFYWYRQILGQKVEFLVSFYNNEISEKSEIFDDQFSVERPDGSNFTLKIRSTKLEDSAMYFCASRGRQGSRPQHFGDGTRLSIL.

This clone was found once. This rearrangement joins TRBV27 to TRBJ2-7; 7 nucleotides line up with TRBD2. The V segment lost 4 bases and the J segment 6 bases; nucleotides outside the gene matches: 9. Germline lookup yields CDR1 MNHEY and CDR2 SMNVEV (reference sequence). The CDR3 runs 14 residues. The CDR3 DNA sequence: TGTGCCAGCAGTTACGAGGGAGGGACTGCCGAGCAGTACTTC. The encoded protein is CASSYEGGTAEQYF.

The chain joins TRBV6-5 to TRBJ2-1; D gene uncertain. Germline loops: CDR1 MNHEY, CDR2 SVGAGI. This CDR3 is 14 amino acids long. The V end was cut by 3 bases, the J end by 0 bases, with 6 bases between. The CDR3 DNA reads TGTGCCAGCAGTTATTACCGCTCCTACAATGAGCAGTTCTTC. Translated: CASSYYRSYNEQFF.

The chain uses TRBV4-2 and TRBJ1-1; a weak D match, TRBD1 (6 bases). Germline V lookup: CDR1 LGHNA, CDR2 YNFKEQ. This CDR3 has 15 amino acids. V was trimmed by 4 bases and J by 0 bases, leaving 12 bases between them. CDR3 sequence (DNA): TGTGCCAGCAGCCGGCGGGGGGCGCTGAACACTGAAGCTTTCTTT. Translation: CASSRRGALNTEAFF.

The chain employs TRBV5-6 and TRBJ1-6, with a tentative D call TRBD1 (5 bases). V lost 0 bases to trimming and J lost 7 bases, with 17 bases between them. This CDR3 has 17 residues. CDR1 and CDR2 (germline): SGHDT, YYEEEE. The CDR3 loop reads CASSLEGGGRGNSPLHF. The DNA for the CDR3 is TGTGCCAGCAGCTTGGAAGGTGGGGGTCGAGGAAATTCACCCCTCCACTTT.

The chain recombines TRBV4-1 with TRBJ1-5; 7 bases are shared with TRBD1. The junction had 7 bases not matched to a gene; V was cut back by 0 bases and J by 2 bases. There are 17 residues in the CDR3. CDR1 and CDR2 from the germline V gene are MGHRA and YSYEKL. The CDR3 protein is CASSQETGLVGNQPQHF. The CDR3, as DNA: TGCGCCAGCAGCCAAGAGACAGGGCTGGTCGGCAATCAGCCCCAGCATTTT.

This rearrangement joins TRBV30 to TRBJ2-1; 9 nucleotides match TRBD2. The germline V gene encodes CDR1 GTSNPN and CDR2 SVGIG (reference sequence). The CDR3 runs to 15 residues. With V trimmed by 3 bases and J by 9 bases, 12 bases remained unmatched. Here the CDR3 DNA reads TGTGCCTGGAGCCCGGGGGGCGGGGGGGCCCGTGAGCAGTTCTTC. Translation: CAWSPGGGGAREQFF.

The chain is built from TRBV6-5 and TRBJ2-4; D remains unclear. Germline assignment: CDR1 MNHEY and CDR2 SVGAGI. This CDR3 has 13 amino acids. Trimming removed 6 bases from V and 0 bases from J, with 6 bases in between. CDR3 residues: CASRREAKNIQYF. The CDR3 nucleotides are TGTGCCAGCAGACGAGAAGCCAAAAACATTCAGTACTTC.

V gene TRBV5-5 combines with J gene TRBJ2-3; D may be TRBD1 (6 bases). V lost 4 bases and J lost 3, with 18 bases in between. The germline V gene encodes CDR1 SGHKS and CDR2 YYEKEE (reference sequence). The CDR3 sequence is 16 residues long. CDR3: CASSETTGRRTDTQYF. The DNA of the CDR3 is TGTGCCAGCAGCGAAACGACAGGTCGAAGGACAGATACGCAGTATTTT. Full variable domain (missing parts from reference TRBV5-5 and TRBJ2-3): DAGVTQSPTHLIKTRGQQVTLRCSPISGHKSVSWYQQVLGQGPQFIFQYYEKEERGRGNFPDRFSARQFPNYSSELNVNALLLGDSALYLCASSETTGRRTDTQYFGPGTRLTVL.

The J gene is TRBJ1-6, the V gene TRBV4-1; D perhaps matches TRBD1 (5 bases). CDR1 and CDR2 (germline): MGHRA, YSYEKL. Between the trimmed V and J ends, which lost 2 bases and 8 bases, there was a span of 13 bases. CDR3 size: 15 residues. The CDR3 bases are TGCGCCAGCAGCCAATGGGGACGGGAGGATTCACCCCTCCACTTT. Protein: CASSQWGREDSPLHF.

This clone was seen just once. Other DNA sequences within the sample encode an identical CDR3. This chain links TRBV5-1 with TRBJ2-3, with 7 bases matching TRBD2. The germline gives CDR1 SGHRS, CDR2 YFSETQ. V shed 0 bases and J 3 bases; nucleotides not matched to a gene: 7. This CDR3 has 16 amino acids. CDR3 residues: CASSLVGGGGTDTQYF. The CDR3 nucleotides read TGCGCCAGCAGCTTGGTTGGCGGGGGAGGGACAGATACGCAGTATTTT.

The chain recombines TRBV6-6 with TRBJ2-1; D is ambiguous. The CDR3 totals 15 residues. Germline lookup yields CDR1 MNHNY and CDR2 SVGAGI (reference sequence). The germline V and J ends were trimmed by 3 bases and 0 bases, with 9 bases remaining between them. The CDR3 region is CASSYRPYSYNEQFF. In DNA, the CDR3 is TGTGCCAGCAGTTATAGGCCGTACTCCTACAATGAGCAGTTCTTC.

The CDR3 loop reads CASSLAGVPGRLGKTQYF. The CDR3 nucleotides are TGTGCCAGCAGCCTCGCGGGGGTGCCGGGACGCCTTGGAAAGACCCAGTACTTC. V and J are TRBV11-2 and TRBJ2-5, with TRBD2 identical over 7 bases. This CDR3 has 18 amino acids. CDR1 and CDR2 (germline): SGHAT, FQNNGV. V gave up 5 bases and J gave up 6 bases; unmatched junction bases: 21. The whole variable domain, filled in from reference TRBV11-2 and TRBJ2-5, reads EAGVAQSPRYKIIEKRQSVAFWCNPISGHATLYWYQQILGQGPKLLIQFQNNGVVDDSQLPKDRFSAERLKGVDSTLKIQPAKLEDSAVYLCASSLAGVPGRLGKTQYFGPGTRLLVL.

The sample holds a few counts of this clone. The chain's CDR3 is CASSPNGAGELFF. The CDR3 DNA reads as TGTGCCAGCAGCCCCAACGGGGCCGGGGAGCTGTTTTTT. The chain employs TRBV7-7 and TRBJ2-2; D might be TRBD2 (5 bases). This CDR3 comprises 13 residues. Germline loops: CDR1 SSHAT, CDR2 FNYEAQ (reference sequence). The V and J ends lost 5 bases and 6 bases respectively, with 10 bases between them.

J is TRBJ2-7 and V is TRBV28; no reliable D call. Germline CDR1 and CDR2: MDHEN and SYDVKM. V lost 1 base to trimming and J lost 8 bases, with 9 bases between them. This CDR3 region has 12 residues. This chain's CDR3 is CASSLSSEKQYF. Here the CDR3 DNA reads TGTGCCAGCAGTTTATCTTCAGAGAAGCAGTACTTC.

J is TRBJ2-1 and V is TRBV4-1; TRBD2 might be the D (6 bases). V dropped 0 bases and J dropped 12 bases, with 21 bases sitting between them. The CDR3 length is 16 residues. Germline V gene lookup returns CDR1 MGHRA and CDR2 YSYEKL. This CDR3 is CASSQDRVLAVGGQFF. The CDR3, as DNA: TGCGCCAGCAGCCAAGATCGGGTCTTAGCGGTGGGTGGGCAGTTCTTC.

V and J are TRBV14 and TRBJ1-2; 10 bases are shared with TRBD1. V gave up 7 bases and J gave up 13 bases; unmatched junction bases: 12. CDR1 is SGHDN and CDR2 is FVKESK in the germline V gene. This CDR3 region has 13 residues. CDR3 bases: TGTGCCAGCAACCCCGGACAGGGGGGGCCTCGCACCTTC. It translates to CASNPGQGGPRTF.

The rearrangement uses TRBV5-1 and TRBJ1-4; 11 bases are shared with TRBD1. From germline, CDR1 is SGHRS and CDR2 YFSETQ. After removal of 2 bases from V and 2 bases from J, the junction contained 5 bases not matched to a gene. The CDR3 consists of 17 residues. The CDR3 DNA follows: TGCGCCAGCAGCTTCGGACAGGGGGCATTGACTAATGAAAAACTGTTTTTT. It translates to CASSFGQGALTNEKLFF.

The chain links TRBV2 to TRBJ1-5; D call uncertain. The CDR3 length is 12 residues. Germline CDR1 is SNHLY and CDR2 is FYNNEI. V was cut by 6 bases and J by 5 bases, with 8 bases left in between. The CDR3 DNA reads as TGTGCCAGCAGCCTACGAGATCAGCCCCAGCATTTT. Protein sequence: CASSLRDQPQHF.

J is TRBJ1-5 and V is TRBV7-9; D may be TRBD1 (5 bases). The CDR3 has 14 residues. Germline CDR1 reads SEHNR; CDR2 reads FQNEAQ (reference sequence). The V end lost 5 bases, the J end lost 4 bases, and 12 bases lay between the germline ends. CDR3 sequence reads: CASSPDTLNQPQHF. CDR3 sequence (DNA): TGTGCCAGCAGCCCGGACACCCTAAATCAGCCCCAGCATTTT.

This chain connects TRBV30 to TRBJ1-1, with no clear D. CDR1 is GTSNPN, CDR2 SVGIG, per germline (reference sequence). This CDR3 region has 14 residues. The V and J ends lost 2 bases and 4 bases respectively, with 14 bases between them. CDR3 region: CAWSPGLALTEAFF. The CDR3 DNA reads as TGTGCCTGGAGTCCAGGACTGGCGCTCACTGAAGCTTTCTTT.

The genes are TRBV13 and TRBJ2-5; 12 bases line up with TRBD2. Germline CDR1 reads PRHDT; CDR2 reads FYEKMQ (reference sequence). The CDR3 has 19 amino acids. V lost 5 bases and J lost 5; bases outside the gene matches: 18. CDR3 nucleotide sequence: TGTGCCAGCAGCGAGCTCGGACAGGGACTAGCGGGCTTTGGGGAGACCCAGTACTTC. Amino acid sequence: CASSELGQGLAGFGETQYF.

The genes are TRBV7-9 and TRBJ2-5; D may be TRBD2 (6 bases). The V gene lost 1 base and the J gene lost 5 bases, with 11 bases spanning the gap. The CDR3 contains 14 residues. Germline V gene lookup returns CDR1 SEHNR and CDR2 FQNEAQ (reference sequence). The CDR3 loop is CASSLGLARETQYF. CDR3 DNA sequence: TGTGCCAGCAGCTTAGGGCTAGCGCGCGAGACCCAGTACTTC.

V usage is TRBV2 and J usage is TRBJ1-5; D possibly corresponds to TRBD1 (5 bases). This CDR3 is built from 12 residues. Germline CDR1 SNHLY, CDR2 FYNNEI. V was cut by 6 bases and J by 4 bases, with 7 bases left in between. CDR3: CASRDSNQPQHF. The CDR3 bases are TGTGCCAGCAGAGACAGTAATCAGCCCCAGCATTTT.